These T cell receptor beta chains were read from a single sample in a study of cytomegalovirus exposure and HLA in healthy donors. The method was immunoSEQ multiplex PCR; TCRdb's version includes in-frame clones alone and lacks a portion of them. The table includes about 210,000 clones, about 76% detected once. The sample was PBMCs. Source of these receptors: a male donor in good health and CMV-seropositive. The CDR3 runs from the conserved cysteine through the conserved F or W. Fields, in order: clone size, V gene, D gene, J gene, CDR3 DNA, CDR3 protein. A D gene is named only where the DNA matches it firmly. Only some rows state a clone size, as once, few, many or a class for expanded clones.

once	TRBV13	TRBD1	TRBJ2-5	TGTGCCAGCAGCTCCGGGTCCAGGGGGCAAGAGACCCAGTACTTC	CASSSGSRGQETQYF
.	TRBV7-9	.	TRBJ2-7	TGTTCCAGCACCCTAACTGGCGAGCAGTACTTC	CSSTLTGEQYF
.	TRBV27	TRBD1	TRBJ1-6	TGTGCCAGCAGTCCAGGACAGGGGGCTAGGAATTCACCCCTCCACTTT	CASSPGQGARNSPLHF
.	TRBV28	TRBD2	TRBJ2-1	TGTGCCAGCAGCCTGACTAGCGGGAGGTTTGGGGAGCAGTTCTTC	CASSLTSGRFGEQFF
.	TRBV21-1	.	TRBJ1-1	TGTGCCAGCTCCGACAGGCTACCTATGAACACTGAAGCTTTCTTT	CASSDRLPMNTEAFF
few	TRBV9	.	TRBJ1-1	TGTGCCAGCAGCCCCCCCCAACTTAGGGGAGCTTTCTTT	CASSPPQLRGAFF
.	TRBV27	.	TRBJ1-1	TGTGCCAGCAGTCTTAACAAGAACACTGAAGCTTTCTTT	CASSLNKNTEAFF
.	TRBV6-5	TRBD1	TRBJ1-1	TGTGCCAGCAGTGCCACAGGGGTCGGGTCGGCTTTCTTT	CASSATGVGSAFF
.	TRBV7-8	.	TRBJ1-2	TGTGCCAGCAGCTTACCCGTAGCAGGGGTGGGAGGCTACACCTTC	CASSLPVAGVGGYTF
.	TRBV7-3	.	TRBJ1-2	TGTGCCAGCAGCTTAAGCGGCGGCGGCTACACCTTC	CASSLSGGGYTF
once	TRBV5-1	TRBD1	TRBJ1-4	TGCGCCAGCAGCATCGGGGACAGGGCTAATGAAAAACTGTTTTTT	CASSIGDRANEKLFF
.	TRBV4-1	TRBD1	TRBJ2-5	TGCGCCAGCAGCCGGGGGACAGAAGAGACCCAGTACTTC	CASSRGTEETQYF
.	TRBV2	TRBD1	TRBJ1-1	TGTGCCAGCAATAGACAGGGTCTGGGGAACACTGAAGCTTTCTTT	CASNRQGLGNTEAFF
.	TRBV7-3	TRBD2	TRBJ2-7	TGTGCCAGCAGCCTCGGAGGGACTAGCGGGACAGTCGGGGAGCAGTACTTC	CASSLGGTSGTVGEQYF
few	TRBV5-4	TRBD1	TRBJ1-5	TGTGCCAGCAGCCCGGGACAGGGAAGCAATCAGCCCCAGCATTTT	CASSPGQGSNQPQHF
.	TRBV19	TRBD1	TRBJ1-5	TGTGCCAGTAGTGAGGGACAGGGGGCTTGGCAGCCCCAGCATTTT	CASSEGQGAWQPQHF
.	TRBV5-6	.	TRBJ2-6	TGTGCCAGCAGCTCCGGCTCTGGGGCCAACGTCCTGACTTTC	CASSSGSGANVLTF
.	TRBV27	TRBD1	TRBJ1-3	TGTGCCAGCAGTTTACAGGGGGCGCTTGGAAACACCATATATTTT	CASSLQGALGNTIYF
.	TRBV7-2	TRBD2	TRBJ2-5	TGTGCCAGCAGCTCCCCAGTCGGGGGGAGAGGCCTTTGGTTTGAGACCCAGTACTTC	CASSSPVGGRGLWFETQYF
.	TRBV5-8	TRBD2	TRBJ2-6	TGTGCCAGCAGCTTGATAGCGGGAGTGGGGGGGGCCAACGTCCTGACTTTC	CASSLIAGVGGANVLTF
.	TRBV7-2	.	TRBJ1-5	TGTGCCAGCAGCTTAGTGATACAGGATCAGCCCCAGCATTTT	CASSLVIQDQPQHF
.	TRBV30	.	TRBJ1-5	TGTGCCTGGAGTCAACATGGCAATCAGCCCCAGCATTTT	CAWSQHGNQPQHF
once	TRBV5-5	TRBD2	TRBJ2-7	TGTGCCAGCAGCTTATCAACCCTAGCGGGTTCCTACGAGCAGTACTTC	CASSLSTLAGSYEQYF
.	TRBV7-9	.	TRBJ1-5	TGTTCCAGCAGCTTTGGGACATCGTATCAGCCCCAGCATTTT	CSSSFGTSYQPQHF
.	TRBV18	.	TRBJ1-1	TGTGCCAGCTCACCGGGGGGAGGCAACACTGAAGCTTTCTTT	CASSPGGGNTEAFF
.	TRBV7-9	.	TRBJ1-5	TGTTCCAGCAGTTTGGTAAGCGGGCAGCCCCAGCATTTT	CSSSLVSGQPQHF
.	TRBV10-1	TRBD1	TRBJ2-5	TGCGCCAGCAGTGAAGGACGGGACAGGGAAGAGACCCAGTACTTC	CASSEGRDREETQYF
.	TRBV28	.	TRBJ2-5	TGTGCCAGGGGGGGCTTTAAAGAGGGGGCCTGGGAGACCCAGTACTTC	CARGGFKEGAWETQYF
.	TRBV5-1	.	TRBJ2-3	TGCGCCAGCAGCGAGACAGGGAGGCAAGATACGCAGTATTTT	CASSETGRQDTQYF
.	TRBV7-2	TRBD1	TRBJ2-3	TGTGCCAGCAGCTTAGGAGGGGGCCCAGATACGCAGTATTTT	CASSLGGGPDTQYF
.	TRBV27	TRBD2	TRBJ2-7	TGTGCCAGCAGACAGAGCGGGACTCCGAATACCTACGAGCAGTACTTC	CASRQSGTPNTYEQYF
once	TRBV5-6	TRBD1	TRBJ2-5	TGTGCCAGCAGCCGCGACAGGGCGTACCAAGAGACCCAGTACTTC	CASSRDRAYQETQYF
.	TRBV21-1	.	TRBJ2-1	TGTGCCAGCAGCGCCCGACAGGGGTACAATGAGCAGTTCTTC	CASSARQGYNEQFF
.	TRBV29-1	.	TRBJ2-2	TGCAGCGTTGTGAGGGCTAGCGTTAACACCGGGGAGCTGTTTTTT	CSVVRASVNTGELFF
.	TRBV4-3	TRBD2	TRBJ2-3	TGCGCCAGCAGCCAAGATTGGAGCGGGAGCCCGTTGACGCAGTATTTT	CASSQDWSGSPLTQYF
few	TRBV18	.	TRBJ1-6	TGTGCCAGCTCACCGGAGACGCCGCCTTCACCCCTCCACTTT	CASSPETPPSPLHF
.	TRBV11-2	TRBD1	TRBJ1-2	TGTGCCAGCAGCTTTGGGACAGAAGGCACCTATGGCTACACCTTC	CASSFGTEGTYGYTF
once	TRBV7-3	TRBD2	TRBJ2-2	TGTGCCAGCAGCCCCGGGATAGCGGGGGGGCCGAAGTCTGGGGAGCTGTTTTTT	CASSPGIAGGPKSGELFF
.	TRBV19	.	TRBJ1-5	TGTGCCAGTAGTATAGCAGCGGGCCGGGCAAATCAGCCCCAGCATTTT	CASSIAAGRANQPQHF
few	TRBV28	.	TRBJ1-5	TGTGCCAGCAGGAAGGCTAGACAGTCTGACAATCAGCCCCAGCATTTT	CASRKARQSDNQPQHF
.	TRBV7-2	.	TRBJ2-4	TGTGCCAGCAGCTTAGAGCCGGGACACTCGAGGGGCAAGTACTTC	CASSLEPGHSRGKYF
.	TRBV9	.	TRBJ1-1	TGTGCCAGCAGCGTGGGAGACGCTACTGAAGCTTTCTTT	CASSVGDATEAFF
.	TRBV27	TRBD2	TRBJ2-2	TGTGCCAGCAGTTTTATGGGACTAGCGGGGCCCGGGGAGCTGTTTTTT	CASSFMGLAGPGELFF
.	TRBV27	TRBD1	TRBJ1-4	TGTGCCAGCAGTTACTCCGGGACAGGGGGGTTAAAACTGTTTTTT	CASSYSGTGGLKLFF
once	TRBV5-1	.	TRBJ1-1	TGCGCCAGCAGCTTTTACGGGGATCGGGGCACTGAAGCTTTCTTT	CASSFYGDRGTEAFF
.	TRBV10-3	.	TRBJ1-4	TGTGCCATCAATCGTAGCGCTAATGAAAAACTGTTTTTT	CAINRSANEKLFF
.	TRBV28	.	TRBJ1-5	TGTGCCAGCAGTTCGGTTAGTCAGCCCCAGCATTTT	CASSSVSQPQHF
.	TRBV6-4	TRBD1	TRBJ2-1	TGTGCCAGCAGTGAGGACAGGGCGAATGAGCAGTTCTTC	CASSEDRANEQFF
.	TRBV7-8	TRBD1	TRBJ1-6	TGTGCCAGCACCCCGAGGGACAGTTATTCACCCCTCCACTTT	CASTPRDSYSPLHF
.	TRBV6-5	.	TRBJ2-5	TGTGCCAGCAGAGAGGGCCTAGGAAGTTCCCAGTACTTC	CASREGLGSSQYF
.	TRBV11-2	.	TRBJ1-4	TGTGCCAGCAGCCCTAGGCCTACAACTAATGAAAAACTGTTTTTT	CASSPRPTTNEKLFF
.	TRBV5-4	.	TRBJ1-1	TGTGCCAGCAGCTTGGCCGTCGGGTCGGTGAGCTCTGAAGCTTTCTTT	CASSLAVGSVSSEAFF
once	TRBV4-2	TRBD1	TRBJ2-7	TGTGCCAGCAGCCAAGAGGGGGGACAGGGGTTCCACGAGCAGTACTTC	CASSQEGGQGFHEQYF
few	TRBV27	.	TRBJ1-1	TGTGCCAGCAGTCCTGACAGAATCATCGCTGAAGCTTTCTTT	CASSPDRIIAEAFF